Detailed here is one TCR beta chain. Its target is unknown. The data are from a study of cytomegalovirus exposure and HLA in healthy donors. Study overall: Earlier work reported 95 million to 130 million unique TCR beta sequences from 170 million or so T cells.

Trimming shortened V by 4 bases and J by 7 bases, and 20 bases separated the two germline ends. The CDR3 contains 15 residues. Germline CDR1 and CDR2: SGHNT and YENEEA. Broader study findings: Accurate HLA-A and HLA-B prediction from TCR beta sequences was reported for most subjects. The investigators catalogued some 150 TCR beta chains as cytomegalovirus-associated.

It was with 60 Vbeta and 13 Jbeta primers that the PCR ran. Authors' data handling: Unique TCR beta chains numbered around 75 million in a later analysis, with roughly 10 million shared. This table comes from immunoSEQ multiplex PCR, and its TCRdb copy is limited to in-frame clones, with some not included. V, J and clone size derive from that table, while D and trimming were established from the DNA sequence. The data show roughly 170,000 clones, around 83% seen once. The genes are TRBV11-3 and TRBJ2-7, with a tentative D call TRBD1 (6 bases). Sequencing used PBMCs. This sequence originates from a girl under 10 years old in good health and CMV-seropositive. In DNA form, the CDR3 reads TGTGCCAGCAGCTCCAGGCCGGACAGCTCTCGTGAGCAGTACTTC. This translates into CASSSRPDSSREQYF.